Sequencing of this TCR beta chain was carried out in a study of identical twins. TCRdb called the 5' RACE reads again in MiXCR, with one record for every CDR3 protein. The table includes about 470,000 distinct CDR3 sequences, around 24% detected once. Study-level points and caveats: It was possible that invariant MAIT and iNKT cells partly confounded the zero-insertion analyses.

With 6 bases removed from V and 8 bases from J, the gap between germline ends came to 16 bases. CDR1 is MNHEY, CDR2 SVGEGT, per germline. The CDR3 runs to 13 residues. Worth noting for this clonotype: The antigen remains undetermined.

Another study also made use of these data, one on T cells expressing NK-cell markers. Turning to that study: Just one sequenced donor of eight was HCMV-seronegative, while seven were seropositive. Several experiments employed an anti-gamma-delta TCR antibody to confine sorting to alpha-beta TCR T cells.

This TCR came from a woman between 18 and 29 years old in good health. The sample consisted of CD4+ T cells sorted from blood. The chain has TRBV6-2 or TRBV6-3 and TRBJ1-2, with D possibly matching TRBD1 (6 bases). CDR3 sequence reads: CASSHQGTSGYTF. The CDR3 DNA reads TGTGCCAGCAGCCATCAGGGGACGAGCGGCTACACCTTC.